Below are 5 T cell receptor beta chains sequenced from a single sample in a study of T cell repertoires in cytomegalovirus infection. TCRdb re-called the reads through MiXCR, storing one row per CDR3 protein. Of 290,000 or so distinct CDR3 sequences listed, about 9.1% are singletons. The sample was PBMCs. These receptors were obtained from a human donor in good health (CMV status not recorded). Some clones in this sample may be carry-over from other donors' samples.

This clonotype turned up a few times. Compared with germline, one end of the junction differs, possibly owing to a read error. The DNA for the CDR3 is TGTGCCAGCAGTTCCTCCGGGACGGATTTAACTGGAGCTTTCTTT. Protein sequence: CASSSSGTDLTGAFF. V gene TRBV28 combines with J gene TRBJ1-1, with D possibly TRBD1 on 5 matching bases. There are 15 residues in the CDR3. Germline CDR1 is MDHEN and CDR2 is SYDVKM.

As concerns this clonotype: At one boundary the junction diverges from the germline segment, which might be a read error. V is TRBV5-1 and J is TRBJ1-5; TRBD1 aligns across 7 bases. Germline CDR1 and CDR2: SGHRS and YFSETQ. The CDR3 sequence is 12 residues long. CDR3 protein: CASSLGGQGVLF. The CDR3 nucleotides read TGCGCCAGCAGCTTAGGCGGTCAGGGGGTCCTATTT.

The gene calls are TRBV2 and TRBJ2-2; D not certain. The germline CDR1 and CDR2 sequences are SNHLY and FYNNEI. There are 12 residues in the CDR3. The CDR3 region is CVMVGYTGELFF. CDR3 DNA sequence: TGTGTCATGGTGGGTTACACCGGGGAGCTGTTTTTT.

The chain combines TRBV12-3 or TRBV12-4 with TRBJ2-3; D remains unclear. V lost 6 bases and J lost 0, with 7 bases in between. This CDR3 region has 13 residues. The CDR3 nucleotides read TGTGCCAGCAGACCCTTTAGCACAGATACGCAGTATTTT. Protein: CASRPFSTDTQYF.

This clonotype turned up a few times. The rearrangement uses TRBV5-6 and TRBJ2-5, with D possibly matching TRBD2 (5 bases). With 6 bases removed from V and 5 bases from J, the gap between germline ends came to 23 bases. The CDR3 sequence is 16 residues long. Germline loops: CDR1 SGHDT, CDR2 YYEEEE. The CDR3 DNA reads as TGTGCCAGCACCTTCTCCGGGGATTCGGAATTGGAGACCCAGTACTTC. It is translated as CASTFSGDSELETQYF. Based on the CDR3 plus reference TRBV5-6 and TRBJ2-5, the full variable domain is DAGVTQSPTHLIKTRGQQVTLRCSPKSGHDTVSWYQQALGQGPQFIFQYYEEEERQRGNFPDRFSGHQFPNYSSELNVNALLLGDSALYLCASTFSGDSELETQYFGPGTRLLVL.